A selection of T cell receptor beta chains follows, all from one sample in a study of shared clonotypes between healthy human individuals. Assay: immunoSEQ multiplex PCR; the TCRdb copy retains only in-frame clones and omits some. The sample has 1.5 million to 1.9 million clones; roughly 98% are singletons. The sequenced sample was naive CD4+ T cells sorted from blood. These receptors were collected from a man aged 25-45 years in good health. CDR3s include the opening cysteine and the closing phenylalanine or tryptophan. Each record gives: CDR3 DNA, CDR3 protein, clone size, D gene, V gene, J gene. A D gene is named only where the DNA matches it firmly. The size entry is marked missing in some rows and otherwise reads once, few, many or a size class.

TGTGCCAGCAGCTTAGGTGCGGGAGACACCGGGGAGCTGTTTTTT	CASSLGAGDTGELFF	NA	TRBD2	TRBV7-9	TRBJ2-2
TGTGCCAGCAGCCCAGGGTATGAGCAGTTCTTC	CASSPGYEQFF	NA	NA	TRBV6-5	TRBJ2-1
TGCGCCAGCAACAAGGGGGCAGGGTCGGGCACCGGGGAGCTGTTTTTT	CASNKGAGSGTGELFF	NA	TRBD1	TRBV5-1	TRBJ2-2
TGCGCCAGCAGTCAATCTTGGCGGAGTCGACCACATAGACACACCCTCTATGGCTACACCTTC	CASSQSWRSRPHRHTLYGYTF	NA	NA	TRBV23-1	TRBJ1-2
TGTGCCAGCAGTGACCGACAGGGAGATACGCAGTATTTT	CASSDRQGDTQYF	NA	TRBD1	TRBV6-1	TRBJ2-3
TGTGCCAGCAGCCTAATAGCGGGAGGGCCCTCTAGGTACGAGCAGTACTTC	CASSLIAGGPSRYEQYF	NA	TRBD2	TRBV5-4	TRBJ2-7
TGCAGCGTAGCTGATCTAGCGGGCCGTTCCTACGAGCAGTACTTC	CSVADLAGRSYEQYF	NA	TRBD2	TRBV29-1	TRBJ2-7
TGTGCCAGCAGTTTAGGGGACCGAAGCTCCTACGAGCAGTACTTC	CASSLGDRSSYEQYF	NA	NA	TRBV28	TRBJ2-7
TGTGCCAGCCATAAACTGCTATACACAGATACGCAGTATTTT	CASHKLLYTDTQYF	NA	NA	TRBV27	TRBJ2-3
TGTGCCAGCAGCTGGGACAGCTTCTACGAGCAGTACTTC	CASSWDSFYEQYF	NA	TRBD1	TRBV11-2	TRBJ2-7
TGTGCCAGCAGCAAAGATGGAACAGGGGCCTCCTCCTACAATGAGCAGTTCTTC	CASSKDGTGASSYNEQFF	NA	NA	TRBV21-1	TRBJ2-1
TGCGCCAGCACTTCCGATATCGAGACCCAGTACTTC	CASTSDIETQYF	NA	NA	TRBV5-1	TRBJ2-5
TGTGCCAGCAGCTTACCGGCTAGCGGGAGCCCTGGGGCCAACGTCCTGACTTTC	CASSLPASGSPGANVLTF	NA	TRBD2	TRBV7-9	TRBJ2-6
TGTGCCAGCAGCTTAGTCCGACTTGACAATGAGCAGTTCTTC	CASSLVRLDNEQFF	NA	NA	TRBV7-9	TRBJ2-1
TGTGCCAGCAGTGACGGTACAGGGGTTTTCACCGGGGAGCTGTTTTTT	CASSDGTGVFTGELFF	NA	TRBD1	TRBV6-4	TRBJ2-2
TGTGCCAGCAGCTTAACGATAGCGGGAGAAGGCGAGCAGTACTTC	CASSLTIAGEGEQYF	NA	TRBD2	TRBV7-3	TRBJ2-7
TGTGCCAGCAAACGTGGGGTCTCCTACGAGCAGTACTTC	CASKRGVSYEQYF	NA	NA	TRBV27	TRBJ2-7
TGTGCCTGGAGTGTACCTCCAGGGGGGACTGGGGCCAACGTCCTGACTTTC	CAWSVPPGGTGANVLTF	NA	NA	TRBV30	TRBJ2-6
TGCGCCAGCAGCCCAATAGCGGGAGGGCCCTACAATGAGCAGTTCTTC	CASSPIAGGPYNEQFF	NA	TRBD2	TRBV5-1	TRBJ2-1
TGCAGCGTTCCTTCCTTTGAGAGCTATGGCTACACCTTC	CSVPSFESYGYTF	NA	NA	TRBV29-1	TRBJ1-2
TGTGCCAGCAGCCCAACAGGGGAACAAGAGACCCAGTACTTC	CASSPTGEQETQYF	NA	TRBD1	TRBV7-2	TRBJ2-5
TGCAGCGGCACTCCGACAGGGGTATCCTACAATGAGCAGTTCTTC	CSGTPTGVSYNEQFF	NA	TRBD1	TRBV29-1	TRBJ2-1
TGTGCCAGTTCTACCATGACTAGCGGGGCAAACATTCAGTACTTC	CASSTMTSGANIQYF	NA	TRBD2	TRBV2	TRBJ2-4
TGCAGCGTTGTTGAAGTTGGAGGTTGGACTGAAGCTTTCTTT	CSVVEVGGWTEAFF	few	NA	TRBV29-1	TRBJ1-1
TGTGCCAGCAGCCTGGCAAGCTACAATGAGCAGTTCTTC	CASSLASYNEQFF	NA	NA	TRBV6-5	TRBJ2-1
TGTGCCAGCGGCGGACAGGGCTTCGGCACTGAAGCTTTCTTT	CASGGQGFGTEAFF	NA	TRBD1	TRBV7-2	TRBJ1-1
TGTGCCAGCAGTCTCGGGTCCCGACAGGCTGAGGAAAAACTGTTTTTT	CASSLGSRQAEEKLFF	NA	NA	TRBV27	TRBJ1-4
TGTGCCAGCAGCGTGGGGCTTTCTGGCGAGCAGTACTTC	CASSVGLSGEQYF	NA	NA	TRBV9	TRBJ2-7
TGCGCCAGCAGCCCAGAGCGACAATACACAGATACGCAGTATTTT	CASSPERQYTDTQYF	NA	NA	TRBV5-1	TRBJ2-3
TGTGCCATCAGTGCCCAAACTGGAAACACCATATATTTT	CAISAQTGNTIYF	NA	NA	TRBV10-3	TRBJ1-3
TGTGCCAGCAGCCTTGTAGGACAGGGAAACACCGGGGAGCTGTTTTTT	CASSLVGQGNTGELFF	NA	TRBD1	TRBV13	TRBJ2-2
TGTGCCAGCAGCGTCAAGGCTAGCGGTCTGAGTGAGCAGTTCTTC	CASSVKASGLSEQFF	NA	TRBD2	TRBV11-2	TRBJ2-1